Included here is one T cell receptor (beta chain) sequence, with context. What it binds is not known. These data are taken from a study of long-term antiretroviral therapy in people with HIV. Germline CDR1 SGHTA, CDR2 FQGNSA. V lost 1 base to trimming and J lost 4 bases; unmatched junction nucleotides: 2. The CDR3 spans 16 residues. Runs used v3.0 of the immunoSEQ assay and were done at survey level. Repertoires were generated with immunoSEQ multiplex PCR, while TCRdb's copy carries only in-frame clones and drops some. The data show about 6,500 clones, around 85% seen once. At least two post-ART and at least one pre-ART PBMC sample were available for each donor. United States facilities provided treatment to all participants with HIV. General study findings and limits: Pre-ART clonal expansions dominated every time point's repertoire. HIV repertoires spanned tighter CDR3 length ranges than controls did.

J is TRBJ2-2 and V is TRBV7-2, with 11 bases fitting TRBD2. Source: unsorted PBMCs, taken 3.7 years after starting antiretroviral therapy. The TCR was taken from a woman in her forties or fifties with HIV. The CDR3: CASSLGLAGITGELFF. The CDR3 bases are TGTGCCAGCAGCTTAGGACTAGCGGGGATCACCGGGGAGCTGTTTTTT.